This is a list of T cell receptor beta chains from one sample in a study of shared clonotypes between healthy human individuals. The data were produced by immunoSEQ multiplex PCR, yet TCRdb's version contains in-frame clones alone and is incomplete. The sample yields some 2,100,000 clones, 93% seen once. The specimen was naive CD8+ T cells from PBMCs. Receptors originate from a man between 18 and 29 years old in good health. Some clones in this sample may be carry-over from other donors' samples. Each CDR3 is given with its conserved first and last residue.

cdr3_aa: CASSYSISASREQYF
j_call: TRBJ2-7
v_call: TRBV6-6

cdr3_aa: CASKVWGEGQSEQFF
j_call: TRBJ2-1
v_call: TRBV5-1

cdr3_aa: CASSPRDSSYEQYF
j_call: TRBJ2-7
v_call: TRBV7-9

cdr3_aa: CASSKDTYEQYF
j_call: TRBJ2-7
v_call: TRBV21-1

cdr3_aa: CASSFFERPLHEQYF
j_call: TRBJ2-7
v_call: TRBV11-2

cdr3_aa: CASSSMYSYNEQFF
j_call: TRBJ2-1
v_call: TRBV9

cdr3_aa: CASSPQGGDYEQYF
j_call: TRBJ2-7
v_call: TRBV27

cdr3_aa: CASTTDGVWGVGKLFF
j_call: TRBJ1-4
v_call: TRBV19

cdr3_aa: CASVQGNEQFF
j_call: TRBJ2-1
v_call: TRBV25-1

cdr3_aa: CASSRFYTGELFF
j_call: TRBJ2-2
v_call: TRBV14

cdr3_aa: CASSFGTGDAEAFF
j_call: TRBJ1-1
v_call: TRBV13

cdr3_aa: CASSHGTILEQFF
j_call: TRBJ2-1
v_call: TRBV18

cdr3_aa: CSVRGGAYEQYF
j_call: TRBJ2-7
v_call: TRBV29-1

cdr3_aa: CASSPRTGELFF
j_call: TRBJ2-2
v_call: TRBV6-6

cdr3_aa: CASSLSGTAAPTDTQYF
j_call: TRBJ2-3
v_call: TRBV27